The 3 T cell receptor beta chains reported below all come from one sample, sequenced in a study of T cells in Graves' hyperthyroidism and ophthalmopathy. Amplification of TCR beta CDR3 regions was performed using RNA transcripts as template. HTBI primers were employed in a first-round RT-PCR of the TCR CDR3. TCRdb re-analysed the multiplex PCR reads in MiXCR, keeping a single row per CDR3 protein. The table has around 800,000 distinct CDR3 sequences, about 38% seen once; the top ten hold over 8%. Sequences were obtained from blood. The source is a man aged 18 to 29 with Graves' hyperthyroidism.

On this clonotype: Mismatch with germline at one junction end may stem from a read error. V usage is TRBV9 and J usage is TRBJ1-2, with D uncertain. The CDR3 length is 13 residues. Germline V lookup: CDR1 SGDLS, CDR2 YYNGEE. CDR3 residues: CASSLLERPPVLF. Here the CDR3 DNA reads TGTGCCAGCAGCCTCCTCGAGAGGCCCCCCGTACTTTTC.

The sample holds many counts of this clonotype. The CDR3 protein is CASRTTGGAGQPQHF. DNA for the CDR3: TGTGCCAGCAGAACGACCGGGGGCGCAGGGCAGCCCCAGCATTTT. The chain couples TRBV6-5 to TRBJ1-5; D might be TRBD1 (6 bases). Between the trimmed V and J ends, which lost 6 bases and 7 bases, there was a span of 19 bases. Germline V gives CDR1 MNHEY, CDR2 SVGAGI. CDR3 size: 15 residues.

This clonotype was counted many times. The CDR3 loop is CASSVGLDYTF. For the CDR3, the DNA is TGTGCCAGCAGCGTAGGGTTGGACTACACCTTC. The chain has TRBV9 and TRBJ1-2, with D uncertain. The V gene's germline CDR1 is SGDLS and CDR2 YYNGEE. The CDR3 loop spans 11 amino acids. Trimming stripped 0 bases from V and 10 bases from J, with 7 bases between.